The 25 T cell receptor beta chains listed next were all sequenced from one sample in a study of cytotoxic CD8 clonotypes in ibrutinib-treated CLL (dated by TCRdb to about 2021). Library preparation employed the immunoSEQ multiplex PCR assay. TCRdb provides this immuneACCESS table in a form limited to in-frame rearrangements. Some clones are lacking; in checked studies, under half of them reflect an unresolved V gene, and why the rest are absent is not known. Within this sample are approximately 170,000 clones, with about 88% of them counted one time only. Jointly, the top ten make up approximately 3% of the sample. Explained via the paper, the time point label denotes: progressive disease on ibrutinib. Sequences were derived from PBMCs, sampled at disease progression, from a patient treated with ibrutinib. Source of these receptors: a human donor with chronic lymphocytic leukemia.

The V gene is TRBV29-1, the J gene TRBJ2-7; D not certain. There are 14 residues in the CDR3. The V gene's germline CDR1 is SQVTM and CDR2 ANQGSEA. Trimming took off 6 bases at V and 2 bases at J, with 17 bases between the two ends. The CDR3 region is CSVKVGLGTYEQYF. As DNA, the CDR3 is TGCAGCGTCAAAGTAGGATTGGGGACCTACGAGCAGTACTTC.

The chain employs TRBV28 and TRBJ2-3; 10 bases line up with TRBD1. The V gene's germline CDR1 is MDHEN and CDR2 SYDVKM. V lost 5 bases, J lost 4 bases, and 9 bases stayed unmatched. The CDR3 totals 16 residues. The DNA of the CDR3 is TGTGCCAGCAGTCCCTCCGGGACAGGGGACGCAGATACGCAGTATTTT. This encodes CASSPSGTGDADTQYF.

This clone has a handful of counts. The DNA for the CDR3 is TGTGCCAGCAGCCCCGGGACTAGCGTATACTACGAGCAGTACTTC. The encoded protein is CASSPGTSVYYEQYF. V gene TRBV2 combines with J gene TRBJ2-7, with 10 bases matching TRBD2. The V gene end was trimmed by 6 bases and the J gene end by 3 bases; junction bases not matched to a gene: 8. The germline gives CDR1 SNHLY, CDR2 FYNNEI. The CDR3 has 15 residues.

The chain is built from TRBV13 and TRBJ2-3; maybe TRBD2 (5 bases). V lost 3 bases and J 5 bases, leaving 18 bases between the germline ends. Germline CDR1 PRHDT, CDR2 FYEKMQ (reference sequence). This CDR3 region has 16 residues. The CDR3: CASSFGPSRGEDTQYF. The DNA of the CDR3 is TGTGCCAGCAGCTTCGGACCGTCCCGGGGTGAAGATACGCAGTATTTT.

This clone has just a few counts. The rearrangement uses TRBV6-1 and TRBJ1-2; D is perhaps TRBD1 (5 bases). V lost 7 bases to trimming and J lost 10 bases, with 19 bases between them. The CDR3 is 13 residues long. Germline V gene data show CDR1 as MNHNS and CDR2 as SASEGT. CDR3 protein: CASTWDPAFFYTF. The CDR3 DNA sequence: TGTGCCAGCACGTGGGACCCGGCTTTCTTCTACACCTTC.

The chain recombines TRBV4-1 with TRBJ1-2, with a tentative D call TRBD1 (5 bases). V lost 4 bases and J lost 4, with 16 bases in between. Looked up from germline, CDR1 is MGHRA and CDR2 is YSYEKL. The CDR3 consists of 15 residues. CDR3 sequence reads: CASSPNLDITYGYTF. Written as DNA, the CDR3 is TGCGCCAGCAGCCCCAACCTGGACATCACCTATGGCTACACCTTC.

This rearrangement joins TRBV5-1 to TRBJ2-3; D may be TRBD2 (6 bases). Germline-derived CDR1 and CDR2 are SGHRS and YFSETQ. Trimming left V 4 bases short and J 0 bases short, with 27 bases between. CDR3 length: 20 amino acids. The CDR3 sequence is CASSLRKVLKAGTSTDTQYF. The CDR3, as DNA: TGCGCCAGCAGCCTCCGTAAAGTATTGAAGGCGGGAACTAGCACAGATACGCAGTATTTT. Full variable domain (missing parts from reference TRBV5-1 and TRBJ2-3): KAGVTQTPRYLIKTRGQQVTLSCSPISGHRSVSWYQQTPGQGLQFLFEYFSETQRNKGNFPGRFSGRQFSNSRSEMNVSTLELGDSALYLCASSLRKVLKAGTSTDTQYFGPGTRLTVL.

V usage is TRBV5-1 and J usage is TRBJ1-5, with 10 bases identical to TRBD1. This CDR3 spans 15 amino acids. V was clipped by 4 bases and J by 6 bases; unmatched bases: 7. Germline lookup yields CDR1 SGHRS and CDR2 YFSETQ. The CDR3 DNA reads TGCGCCAGCAGCCCCGAAGGACAGGGGGGTCAGCCCCAGCATTTT. Its protein is CASSPEGQGGQPQHF.

This clone was seen only a few times. The chain joins TRBV4-2 to TRBJ2-6, with 7 bases identical to TRBD1. Germline assignment: CDR1 LGHNA and CDR2 YNFKEQ. The CDR3 is 18 amino acids. Germline trimming cut 1 base from V and 0 bases from J; bases unmatched to any gene: 6. The CDR3 region is CASSQVGGQVSGANVLTF. CDR3 nucleotides: TGTGCCAGCAGCCAAGTCGGTGGACAGGTCTCTGGGGCCAACGTCCTGACTTTC.

This chain joins TRBV2 and TRBJ1-3; D remains ambiguous. The CDR3 has 18 amino acids. Germline values: CDR1 SNHLY, CDR2 FYNNEI. V was clipped by 3 bases and J by 5 bases, with 23 bases between them. This CDR3 is CASSEVLYGVGARNTIYF. DNA for the CDR3: TGTGCCAGCAGTGAGGTTTTATATGGAGTGGGCGCGAGAAACACCATATATTTT.

This clone appeared once. The V gene is TRBV5-4, the J gene TRBJ2-7; 9 bases line up with TRBD1. This CDR3 comprises 19 residues. V lost 4 bases and J lost 0; bases outside the gene matches: 17. Germline lookup yields CDR1 SGHNT and CDR2 YYREEE (reference sequence). CDR3 residues: CASSPAGTGSPLGSYEQYF. The CDR3 nucleotides are TGTGCCAGCAGCCCCGCCGGGACAGGGTCACCACTCGGCTCCTACGAGCAGTACTTC.

The rearrangement links TRBV19 to TRBJ1-4; D is unresolved. This CDR3 is 17 amino acids long. Germline V CDR1 and CDR2: LNHDA, SQIVND (reference sequence). V was pared by 7 bases and J by 0 bases, with 18 bases between. This CDR3 reads CASNRLASRATNEKLFF. The CDR3, as DNA: TGTGCCAGTAACCGCCTTGCCAGCCGAGCAACTAATGAAAAACTGTTTTTT.

The DNA for the CDR3 is TGTGCCAGCAGTTTTGGACAGGACTCCTACGAGCAGTACTTC. Its translation is CASSFGQDSYEQYF. The J gene is TRBJ2-7, the V gene TRBV27, with 7 bases matching TRBD1. This CDR3 contains 14 residues. From germline, CDR1 is MNHEY and CDR2 SMNVEV (reference sequence). Trimming removed 3 bases from V and 0 bases from J; junction bases left unmatched: 2.

The chain employs TRBV7-9 and TRBJ1-1, with D hard to call. Germline assignment: CDR1 SEHNR and CDR2 FQNEAQ (reference sequence). The CDR3 is 11 residues long. The V and J ends lost 7 bases and 10 bases respectively, with 13 bases between them. This CDR3 is CASTPVVAAFF. The CDR3 DNA sequence: TGTGCCAGCACCCCTGTGGTAGCAGCTTTCTTT.

The chain employs TRBV6-6 and TRBJ2-2; TRBD1 matches at 8 bases. Trimming removed 7 bases from V and 1 base from J; junction bases left unmatched: 5. From germline, CDR1 is MNHNY and CDR2 SVGAGI (reference sequence). This CDR3 is 15 amino acids long. CDR3 coding DNA: TGTGCCAGCACCTTGGACAGGGTGAACACCGGGGAGCTGTTTTTT. The encoded protein is CASTLDRVNTGELFF.

This chain's CDR3 is CASSLLTDTGELFF. As DNA, the CDR3 is TGCGCCAGCAGCTTGTTAACAGACACCGGGGAGCTGTTTTTT. V gene TRBV5-1 combines with J gene TRBJ2-2; D is undetermined. The germline V and J ends were trimmed by 1 base and 3 bases, with 7 bases remaining between them. Germline values: CDR1 SGHRS, CDR2 YFSETQ. The CDR3 consists of 14 residues. Full variable domain (remainder filled in from reference TRBV5-1 and TRBJ2-2): KAGVTQTPRYLIKTRGQQVTLSCSPISGHRSVSWYQQTPGQGLQFLFEYFSETQRNKGNFPGRFSGRQFSNSRSEMNVSTLELGDSALYLCASSLLTDTGELFFGEGSRLTVL.

This chain joins TRBV9 and TRBJ1-1; 7 bases are shared with TRBD1. V lost 0 bases to trimming and J lost 0 bases; unmatched junction nucleotides: 5. The CDR3 extends over 16 amino acids. Germline V gene sequence: CDR1 SGDLS, CDR2 YYNGEE. CDR3 nucleotide sequence: TGTGCCAGCAGCGTAGGAACAGGGGCTATGAACACTGAAGCTTTCTTT. Translated, it gives CASSVGTGAMNTEAFF.

The J gene is TRBJ1-2, the V gene TRBV27, with 8 bases identical to TRBD1. CDR1 and CDR2 (germline): MNHEY, SMNVEV (reference sequence). V was pared by 4 bases and J by 6 bases, with 10 bases of the junction left unmatched. The CDR3 has 15 amino acids. As DNA, the CDR3 is TGTGCCAGCAGTTCCGTGGACAGGGTACTTCATGGCTACACCTTC. Amino acids: CASSSVDRVLHGYTF.

The chain carries TRBV5-4 and TRBJ2-1; 9 bases align to TRBD2. Germline assignment: CDR1 SGHNT and CDR2 YYREEE (reference sequence). CDR3 length equals 16 residues. J was trimmed by 2 bases and V by 4 bases; bases with no gene match: 7. The CDR3 nucleotides are TGTGCCAGCAGCACGCCGGGACTAGCCACCTACAATGAGCAGTTCTTC. Translation gives CASSTPGLATYNEQFF. Variable domain in full (rest from reference TRBV5-4 and TRBJ2-1): ETGVTQSPTHLIKTRGQQVTLRCSSQSGHNTVSWYQQALGQGPQFIFQYYREEENGRGNFPPRFSGLQFPNYSSELNVNALELDDSALYLCASSTPGLATYNEQFFGPGTRLTVL.

The chain has TRBV11-2 and TRBJ1-2; D is undetermined. The V gene lost 6 bases and the J gene lost 0 bases, with 20 bases spanning the gap. CDR1 SGHAT and CDR2 FQNNGV come from the germline V gene. This CDR3 contains 17 residues. Here the CDR3 DNA reads TGTGCCAGCAGTTCTCCGAAATGGCCACCCGCTAACTATGGCTACACCTTC. Its translation is CASSSPKWPPANYGYTF.

The chain joins TRBV6-1 to TRBJ1-1; D not certain. Germline CDR1 is MNHNS and CDR2 is SASEGT. CDR3 size: 14 residues. Deletions cut 3 bases from V and 4 bases from J, with 12 bases between. CDR3 sequence: CASSDLWQVTEAFF. In DNA, the CDR3 is TGTGCCAGCAGTGATCTCTGGCAAGTCACTGAAGCTTTCTTT.

V usage is TRBV7-3 and J usage is TRBJ1-2; D ambiguous. This CDR3 spans 13 amino acids. CDR1 and CDR2 (germline): SGHTA, FQGTGA. The germline V and J ends were trimmed by 0 bases and 7 bases, with 9 bases remaining between them. The CDR3 spells CASSLTGSLGYTF. CDR3 nucleotides: TGTGCCAGCAGCTTAACAGGTTCCCTTGGCTACACCTTC.

This clone was counted a single time. The gene calls are TRBV5-4 and TRBJ2-1; D unclear. The CDR3 loop spans 14 amino acids. Germline V gene lookup returns CDR1 SGHNT and CDR2 YYREEE (reference sequence). V was shortened by 0 bases and J by 4 bases, with 8 bases between the two germline ends. The DNA of the CDR3 is TGTGCCAGCAGCTTGGCCACACCATACAATGAGCAGTTCTTC. Translated: CASSLATPYNEQFF.

This sequence joins TRBV5-5 and TRBJ1-5; no reliable D call. There are 12 residues in the CDR3. The germline V and J ends were trimmed by 3 bases and 5 bases, with 6 bases remaining between them. Looked up from germline, CDR1 is SGHKS and CDR2 is YYEKEE (reference sequence). The CDR3 region is CASSSSDQPQHF. The CDR3 DNA follows: TGTGCCAGCAGCTCCTCAGATCAGCCCCAGCATTTT.

The V gene is TRBV5-1, the J gene TRBJ2-1; 12 nucleotides line up with TRBD2. Germline CDR1 is SGHRS and CDR2 is YFSETQ. V shed 3 bases, J shed 2 bases, and the junction held 6 bases outside the gene matches. There are 17 residues in the CDR3. The CDR3 protein is CASSWPWTSGTYNEQFF. Written as DNA, the CDR3 is TGCGCCAGCAGCTGGCCCTGGACTAGCGGGACCTACAATGAGCAGTTCTTC.